This TCR beta chain was identified during a study of blood T cell repertoires in COVID-19. TCRdb's copy holds only in-frame clones and misses some; the assay was immunoSEQ multiplex PCR. The data show about 330,000 clones, around four fifths seen once. The V gene's germline CDR1 is MNHEY and CDR2 SVGEGT. Trimming took off 5 bases at V and 6 bases at J, with 31 bases between the two ends. This CDR3 contains 20 residues. The source of this sequence is a woman aged 45-65 years with acute or convalescent COVID-19. The sequenced material came from peripheral blood. The rearrangement links TRBV6-2 or TRBV6-3 to TRBJ2-2; D is possibly TRBD1 (6 bases). This CDR3 is CASSGLELQARLGAAGELFF. CDR3 bases: TGTGCCAGCAGTGGGCTCGAGTTACAGGCGAGGCTGGGGGCCGCCGGGGAGCTGTTTTTT.